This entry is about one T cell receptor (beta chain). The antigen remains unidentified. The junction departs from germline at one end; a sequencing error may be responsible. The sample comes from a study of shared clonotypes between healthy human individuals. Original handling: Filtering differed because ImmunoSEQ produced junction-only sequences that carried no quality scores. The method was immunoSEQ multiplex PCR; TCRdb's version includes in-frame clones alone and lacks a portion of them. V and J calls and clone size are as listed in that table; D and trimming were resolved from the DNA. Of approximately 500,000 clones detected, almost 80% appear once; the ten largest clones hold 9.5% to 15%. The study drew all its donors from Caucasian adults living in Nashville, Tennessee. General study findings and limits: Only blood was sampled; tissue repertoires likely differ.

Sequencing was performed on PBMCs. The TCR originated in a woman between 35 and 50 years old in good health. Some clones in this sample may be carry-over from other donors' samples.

The CDR3 is CASSLGRGQTYDQYF. As DNA, the CDR3 is TGTGCCAGCAGCTTAGGCCGGGGGCAAACCTACGATCAGTACTTC. The chain uses TRBV7-2 and TRBJ2-7, with D possibly being TRBD1 or TRBD2 (6 bases each). CDR1 and CDR2 from the germline V gene are SGHTA and FQGNSA. There are 15 residues in the CDR3.